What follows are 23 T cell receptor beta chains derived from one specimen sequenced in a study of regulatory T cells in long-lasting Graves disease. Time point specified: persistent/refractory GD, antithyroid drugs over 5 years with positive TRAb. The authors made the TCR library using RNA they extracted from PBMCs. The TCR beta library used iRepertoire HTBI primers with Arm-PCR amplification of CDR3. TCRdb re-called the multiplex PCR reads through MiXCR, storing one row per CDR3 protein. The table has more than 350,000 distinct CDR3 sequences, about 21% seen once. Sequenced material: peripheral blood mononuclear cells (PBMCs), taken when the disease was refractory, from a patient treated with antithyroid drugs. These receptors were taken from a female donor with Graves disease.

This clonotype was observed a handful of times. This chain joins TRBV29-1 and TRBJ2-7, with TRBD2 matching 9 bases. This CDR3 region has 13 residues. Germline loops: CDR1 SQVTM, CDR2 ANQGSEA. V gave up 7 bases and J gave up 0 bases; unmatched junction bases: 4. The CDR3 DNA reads TGCAGCGCCAGGACTAGCGACTCCTACGAGCAGTACTTC. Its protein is CSARTSDSYEQYF.

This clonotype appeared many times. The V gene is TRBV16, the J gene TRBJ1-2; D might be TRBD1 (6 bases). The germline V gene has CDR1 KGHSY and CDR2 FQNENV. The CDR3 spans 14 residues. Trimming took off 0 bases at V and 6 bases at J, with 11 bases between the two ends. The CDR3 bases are TGTGCCAGCAGCCAATCGAGGGGGGATGATGGCTACACCTTC. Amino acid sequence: CASSQSRGDDGYTF.

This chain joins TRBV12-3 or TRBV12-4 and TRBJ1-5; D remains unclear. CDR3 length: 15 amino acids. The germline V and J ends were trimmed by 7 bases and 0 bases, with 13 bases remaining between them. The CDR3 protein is CASTTAGNSNQPQHF. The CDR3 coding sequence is TGTGCCAGCACCACGGCGGGTAATAGCAATCAGCCCCAGCATTTT.

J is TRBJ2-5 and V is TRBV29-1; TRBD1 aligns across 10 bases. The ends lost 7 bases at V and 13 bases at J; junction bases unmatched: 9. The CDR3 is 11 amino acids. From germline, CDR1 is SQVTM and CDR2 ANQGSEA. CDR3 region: CSANSGTGVYF. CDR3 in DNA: TGCAGCGCAAATTCCGGGACAGGGGTGTACTTC.

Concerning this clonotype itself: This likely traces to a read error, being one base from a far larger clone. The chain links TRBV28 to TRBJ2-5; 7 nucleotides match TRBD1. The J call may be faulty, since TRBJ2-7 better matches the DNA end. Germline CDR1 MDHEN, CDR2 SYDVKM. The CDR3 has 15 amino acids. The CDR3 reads CASSTYGTAQYEQYF. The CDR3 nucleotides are TGTGCCAGCAGTACCTACGGGACAGCTCAATACGAGCAGTACTTC.

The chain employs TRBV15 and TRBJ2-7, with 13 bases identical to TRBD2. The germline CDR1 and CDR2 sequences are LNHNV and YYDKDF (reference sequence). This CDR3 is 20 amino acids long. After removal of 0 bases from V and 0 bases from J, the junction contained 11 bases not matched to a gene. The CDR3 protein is CATSRDRGRTSGRFSYEQYF. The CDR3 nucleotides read TGTGCCACCAGCAGAGATCGAGGCAGGACTAGCGGGAGATTCTCCTACGAGCAGTACTTC.

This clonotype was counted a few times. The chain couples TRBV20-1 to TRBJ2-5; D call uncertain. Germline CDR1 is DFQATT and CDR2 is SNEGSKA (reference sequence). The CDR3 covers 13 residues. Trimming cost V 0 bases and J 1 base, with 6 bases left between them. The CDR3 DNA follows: TGCAGTGCTAGAGATACCCCCCAAGAGACCCAGTACTTC. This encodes CSARDTPQETQYF.

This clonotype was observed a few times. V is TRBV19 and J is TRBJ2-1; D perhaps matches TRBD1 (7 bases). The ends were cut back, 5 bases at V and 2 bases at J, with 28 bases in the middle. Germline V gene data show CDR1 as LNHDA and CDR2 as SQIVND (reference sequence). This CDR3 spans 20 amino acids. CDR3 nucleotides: TGTGCCAGTAGTGCACTCAGGGGGGAGAATGTGGGAAGAGCCTACAATGAGCAGTTCTTC. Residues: CASSALRGENVGRAYNEQFF.

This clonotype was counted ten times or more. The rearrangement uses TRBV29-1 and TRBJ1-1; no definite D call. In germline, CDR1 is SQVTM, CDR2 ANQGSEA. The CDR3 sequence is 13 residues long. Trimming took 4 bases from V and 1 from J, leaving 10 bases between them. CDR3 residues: CSVVVMGNTEAFF. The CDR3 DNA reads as TGCAGCGTTGTGGTGATGGGGAACACTGAAGCTTTCTTT.

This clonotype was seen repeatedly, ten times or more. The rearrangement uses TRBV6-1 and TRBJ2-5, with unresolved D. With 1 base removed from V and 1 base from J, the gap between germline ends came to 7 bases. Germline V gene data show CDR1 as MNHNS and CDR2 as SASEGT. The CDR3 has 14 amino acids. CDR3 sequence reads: CASSEGVLQETQYF. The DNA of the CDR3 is TGTGCCAGCAGTGAAGGGGTTCTCCAAGAGACCCAGTACTTC.

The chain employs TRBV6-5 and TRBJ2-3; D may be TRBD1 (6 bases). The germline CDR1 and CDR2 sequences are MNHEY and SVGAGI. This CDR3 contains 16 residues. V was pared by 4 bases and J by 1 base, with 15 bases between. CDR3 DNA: TGTGCCAGCAGTTTATCAACAGGGTCGCGCACAGATACGCAGTATTTT. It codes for CASSLSTGSRTDTQYF.

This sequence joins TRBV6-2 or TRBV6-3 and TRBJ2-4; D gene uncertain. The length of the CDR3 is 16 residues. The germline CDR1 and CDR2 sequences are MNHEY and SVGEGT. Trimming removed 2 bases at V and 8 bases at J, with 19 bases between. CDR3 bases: TGTGCCAGCAGTTACCCCGCAAAGGCTCCGAAAGACATTCAGTACTTC. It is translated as CASSYPAKAPKDIQYF.

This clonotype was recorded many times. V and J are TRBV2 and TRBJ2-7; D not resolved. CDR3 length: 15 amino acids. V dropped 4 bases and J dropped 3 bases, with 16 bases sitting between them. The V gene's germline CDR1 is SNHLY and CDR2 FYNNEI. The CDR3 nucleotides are TGTGCCAGCAGTGTGCAGGCAGGCCGAAACTACGAGCAGTACTTC. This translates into CASSVQAGRNYEQYF. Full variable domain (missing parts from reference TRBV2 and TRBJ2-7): EPEVTQTPSHQVTQMGQEVILRCVPISNHLYFYWYRQILGQKVEFLVSFYNNEISEKSEIFDDQFSVERPDGSNFTLKIRSTKLEDSAMYFCASSVQAGRNYEQYFGPGTRLTVT.

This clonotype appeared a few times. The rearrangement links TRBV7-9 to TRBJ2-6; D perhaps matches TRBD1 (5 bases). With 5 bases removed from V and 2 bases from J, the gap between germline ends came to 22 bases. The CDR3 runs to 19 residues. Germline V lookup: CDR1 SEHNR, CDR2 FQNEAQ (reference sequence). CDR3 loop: CASSRHQGGPGAGANVLTF. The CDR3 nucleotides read TGTGCCAGCAGCCGACACCAGGGTGGGCCCGGTGCTGGGGCCAACGTCCTGACTTTC. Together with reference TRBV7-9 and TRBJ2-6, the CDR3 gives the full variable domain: DTGVSQNPRHKITKRGQNVTFRCDPISEHNRLYWYRQTLGQGPEFLTYFQNEAQLEKSRLLSDRFSAERPKGSFSTLEIQRTEQGDSAMYLCASSRHQGGPGAGANVLTFGAGSRLTVL.

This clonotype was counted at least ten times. In DNA, the CDR3 is TGTGCCAGCAGCCTTTGGGGAAGGAGACTAACGGGAGGGAACACCGGGGAGCTGTTTTTT. Protein: CASSLWGRRLTGGNTGELFF. The rearrangement links TRBV27 to TRBJ2-2, with TRBD2 matching over 7 bases. V lost 6 bases and J lost 1; bases outside the gene matches: 20. Per germline, CDR1 MNHEY and CDR2 SMNVEV (reference sequence). This CDR3 comprises 20 residues.

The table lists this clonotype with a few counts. The CDR3 is CASSQDPTGVNSYEQYF. CDR3 DNA: TGCGCCAGCAGCCAAGATCCCACAGGGGTGAACTCCTACGAGCAGTACTTC. The gene calls are TRBV4-1 and TRBJ2-7; 7 nucleotides match TRBD1. Trimming took 0 bases from V and 0 from J; bases not matched to a gene: 8. Per germline, CDR1 MGHRA and CDR2 YSYEKL. This CDR3 region has 17 residues.

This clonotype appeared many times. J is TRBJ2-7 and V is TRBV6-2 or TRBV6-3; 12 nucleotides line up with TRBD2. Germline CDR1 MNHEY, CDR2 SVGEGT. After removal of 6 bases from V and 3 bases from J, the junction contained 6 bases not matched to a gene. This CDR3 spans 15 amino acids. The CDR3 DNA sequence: TGTGCCAGCAGGCTGACTAGCGGGGGAAACTACGAGCAGTACTTC. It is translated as CASRLTSGGNYEQYF.

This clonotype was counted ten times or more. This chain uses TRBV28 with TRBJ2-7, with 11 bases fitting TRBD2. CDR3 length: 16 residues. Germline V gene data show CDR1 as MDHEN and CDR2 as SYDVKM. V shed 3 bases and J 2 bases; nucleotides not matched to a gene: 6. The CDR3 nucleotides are TGTGCCAGCAGTTTCCAGACTAGCGGGGCCACCTACGAGCAGTACTTC. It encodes CASSFQTSGATYEQYF.

The CDR3 bases are TGTGCCAGCAGCCTCGGGACAAGTAGCAATCAGCCCCAGCATTTT. Protein: CASSLGTSSNQPQHF. The chain employs TRBV5-6 and TRBJ1-5, with a weak D call TRBD1 (6 bases). The CDR3 runs to 15 residues. Germline assignment: CDR1 SGHDT and CDR2 YYEEEE. V lost 4 bases and J 0 bases, leaving 11 bases between the germline ends. Combining the CDR3 with reference TRBV5-6 and TRBJ1-5 gives the whole variable domain DAGVTQSPTHLIKTRGQQVTLRCSPKSGHDTVSWYQQALGQGPQFIFQYYEEEERQRGNFPDRFSGHQFPNYSSELNVNALLLGDSALYLCASSLGTSSNQPQHFGDGTRLSIL.

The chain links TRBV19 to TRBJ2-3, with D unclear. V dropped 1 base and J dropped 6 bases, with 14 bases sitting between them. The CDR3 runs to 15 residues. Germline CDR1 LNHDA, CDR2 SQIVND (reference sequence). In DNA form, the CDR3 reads TGTGCCAGTAGTATAGGGTCAAACAGCCCGGATACGCAGTATTTT. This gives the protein CASSIGSNSPDTQYF.

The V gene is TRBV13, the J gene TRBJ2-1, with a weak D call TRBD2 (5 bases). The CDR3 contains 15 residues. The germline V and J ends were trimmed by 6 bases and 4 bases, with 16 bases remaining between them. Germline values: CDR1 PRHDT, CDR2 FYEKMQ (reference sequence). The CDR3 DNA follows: TGTGCCAGCAGTTACTCGGCGGGCATTTACAATGAGCAGTTCTTC. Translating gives CASSYSAGIYNEQFF.

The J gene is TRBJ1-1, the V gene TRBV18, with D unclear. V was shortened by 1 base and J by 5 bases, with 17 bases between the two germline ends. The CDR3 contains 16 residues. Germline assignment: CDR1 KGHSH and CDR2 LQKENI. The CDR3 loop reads CASSPQSLRRGTEAFF. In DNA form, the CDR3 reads TGTGCCAGCTCACCACAGAGTCTTCGCCGAGGGACTGAAGCTTTCTTT.

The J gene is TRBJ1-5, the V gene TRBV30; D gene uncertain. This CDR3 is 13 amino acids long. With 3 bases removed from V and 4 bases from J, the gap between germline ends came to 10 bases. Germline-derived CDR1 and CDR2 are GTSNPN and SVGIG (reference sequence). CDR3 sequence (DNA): TGTGCCTGGAGAAGGGTGGGTAATCAGCCCCAGCATTTT. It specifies CAWRRVGNQPQHF.